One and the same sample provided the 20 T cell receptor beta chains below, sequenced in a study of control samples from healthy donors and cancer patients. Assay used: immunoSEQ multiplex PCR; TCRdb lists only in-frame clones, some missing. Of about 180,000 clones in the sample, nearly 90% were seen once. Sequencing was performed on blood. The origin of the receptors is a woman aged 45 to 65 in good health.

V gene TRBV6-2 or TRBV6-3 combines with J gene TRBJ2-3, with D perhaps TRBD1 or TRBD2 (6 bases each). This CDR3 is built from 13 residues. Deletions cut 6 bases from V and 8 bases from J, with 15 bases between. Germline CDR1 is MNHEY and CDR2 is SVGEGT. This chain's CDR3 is CASSLRGRGTQYF. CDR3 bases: TGTGCCAGCAGCCTTCGGGGGCGGGGTACGCAGTATTTT.

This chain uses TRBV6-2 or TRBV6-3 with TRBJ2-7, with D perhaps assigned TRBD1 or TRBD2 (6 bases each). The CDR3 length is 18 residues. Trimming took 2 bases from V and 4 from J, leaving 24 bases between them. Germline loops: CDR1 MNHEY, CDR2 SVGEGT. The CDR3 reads CASSYPLGEAGATYEQYF. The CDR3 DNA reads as TGTGCCAGCAGTTACCCCCTTGGGGAGGCAGGGGCGACTTACGAGCAGTACTTC.

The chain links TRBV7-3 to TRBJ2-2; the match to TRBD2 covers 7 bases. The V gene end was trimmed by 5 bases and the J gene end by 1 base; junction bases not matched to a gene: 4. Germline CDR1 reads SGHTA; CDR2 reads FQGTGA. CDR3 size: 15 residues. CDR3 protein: CASSQTSKNTGELFF. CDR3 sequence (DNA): TGTGCCAGCAGCCAGACTAGCAAGAACACCGGGGAGCTGTTTTTT. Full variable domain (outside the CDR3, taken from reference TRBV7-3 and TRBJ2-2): GAGVSQTPSNKVTEKGKYVELRCDPISGHTALYWYRQSLGQGPEFLIYFQGTGAADDSGLPNDRFFAVRPEGSVSTLKIQRTERGDSAVYLCASSQTSKNTGELFFGEGSRLTVL.

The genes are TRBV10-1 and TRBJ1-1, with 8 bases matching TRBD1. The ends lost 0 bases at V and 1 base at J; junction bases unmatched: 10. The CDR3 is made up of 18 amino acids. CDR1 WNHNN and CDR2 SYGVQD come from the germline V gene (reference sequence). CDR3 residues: CASSESPDSTGANTEAFF. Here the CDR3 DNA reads TGCGCCAGCAGTGAGTCACCCGACTCGACAGGGGCGAACACTGAAGCTTTCTTT.

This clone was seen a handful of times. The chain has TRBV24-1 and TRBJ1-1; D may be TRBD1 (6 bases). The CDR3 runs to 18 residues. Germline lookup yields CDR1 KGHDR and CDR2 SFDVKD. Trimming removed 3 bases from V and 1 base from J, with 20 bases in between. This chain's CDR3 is CATSDSRDTRGRNTEAFF. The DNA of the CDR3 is TGTGCCACCAGTGATAGCCGGGACACCCGTGGACGGAACACTGAAGCTTTCTTT.

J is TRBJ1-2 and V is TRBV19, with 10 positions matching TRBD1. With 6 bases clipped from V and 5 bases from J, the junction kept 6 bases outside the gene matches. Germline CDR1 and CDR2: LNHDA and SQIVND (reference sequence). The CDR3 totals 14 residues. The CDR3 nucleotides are TGTGCCAGTAGACGACAGGGGGCGAGGTATGGCTACACCTTC. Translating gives CASRRQGARYGYTF.

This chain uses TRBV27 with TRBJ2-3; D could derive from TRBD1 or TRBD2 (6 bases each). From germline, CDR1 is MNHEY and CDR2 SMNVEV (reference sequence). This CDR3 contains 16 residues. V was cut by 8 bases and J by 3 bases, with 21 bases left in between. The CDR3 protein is CASQRLGGLMTDTQYF. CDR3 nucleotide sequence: TGTGCCAGCCAGAGGCTGGGGGGCCTGATGACAGATACGCAGTATTTT.

CDR3 protein: CASSRGTEPSFNQPQHF. CDR3 DNA: TGTGCCAGCAGTCGGGGGACAGAACCAAGCTTTAATCAGCCCCAGCATTTT. The chain links TRBV6-2 or TRBV6-3 to TRBJ1-5; 7 bases line up with TRBD1. V dropped 5 bases and J dropped 4; count of bases not matched to a gene: 14. The CDR3 runs to 17 residues. Germline CDR1 MNHEY, CDR2 SVGEGT.

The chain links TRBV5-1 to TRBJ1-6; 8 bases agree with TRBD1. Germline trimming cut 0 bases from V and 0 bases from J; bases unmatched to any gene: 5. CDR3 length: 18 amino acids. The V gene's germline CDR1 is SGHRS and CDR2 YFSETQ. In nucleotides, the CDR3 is TGCGCCAGCAGCTTGGAGTGGGACAGGAGCTCCTATAATTCACCCCTCCACTTT. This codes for CASSLEWDRSSYNSPLHF.

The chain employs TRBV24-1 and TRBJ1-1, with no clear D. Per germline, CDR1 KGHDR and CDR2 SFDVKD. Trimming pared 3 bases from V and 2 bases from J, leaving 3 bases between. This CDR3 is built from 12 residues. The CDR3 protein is CATSDLNTEAFF. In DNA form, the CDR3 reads TGTGCCACCAGTGATCTAAACACTGAAGCTTTCTTT.

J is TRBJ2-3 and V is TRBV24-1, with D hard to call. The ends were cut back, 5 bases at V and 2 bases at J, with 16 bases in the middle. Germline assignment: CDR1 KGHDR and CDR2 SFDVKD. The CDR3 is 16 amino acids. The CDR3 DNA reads TGTGCCACCAGTGTTGGGATCGGCGCCAACACAGATACGCAGTATTTT. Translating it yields CATSVGIGANTDTQYF.

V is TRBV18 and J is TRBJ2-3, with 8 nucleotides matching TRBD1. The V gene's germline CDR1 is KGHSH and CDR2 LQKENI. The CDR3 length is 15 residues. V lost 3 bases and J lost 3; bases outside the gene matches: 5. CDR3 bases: TGTGCCAGCTCACCCTACACAGGGGGGACAGATACGCAGTATTTT. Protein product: CASSPYTGGTDTQYF.

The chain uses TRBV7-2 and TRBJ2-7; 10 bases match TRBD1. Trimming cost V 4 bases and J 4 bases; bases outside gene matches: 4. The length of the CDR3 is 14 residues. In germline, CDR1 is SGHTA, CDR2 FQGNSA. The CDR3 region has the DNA TGTGCCAGCAGCTCCGGGACAGGGGAATACGAGCAGTACTTC. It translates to CASSSGTGEYEQYF.

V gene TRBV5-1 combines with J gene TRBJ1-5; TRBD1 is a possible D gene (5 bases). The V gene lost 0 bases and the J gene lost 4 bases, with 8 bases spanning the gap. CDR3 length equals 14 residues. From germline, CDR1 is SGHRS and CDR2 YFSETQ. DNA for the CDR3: TGCGCCAGCAGCTTGGTGGGGGGGAATCAGCCCCAGCATTTT. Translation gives CASSLVGGNQPQHF.

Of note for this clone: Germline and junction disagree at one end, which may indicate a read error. The CDR3 DNA sequence: TGTGCCAGCAGCCCACCCCTCGGAGCGAACAATTTT. This gives the protein CASSPPLGANNF. The chain has TRBV28 and TRBJ2-2; D is undetermined. Germline lookup yields CDR1 MDHEN and CDR2 SYDVKM. This CDR3 contains 12 residues. Variable domain in full (rest from reference TRBV28 and TRBJ2-2): DVKVTQSSRYLVKRTGEKVFLECVQDMDHENMFWYRQDPGLGLRLIYFSYDVKMKEKGDIPEGYSVSREKKERFSLILESASTNQTSMYLCASSPPLGANNFGEGSRLTVL.

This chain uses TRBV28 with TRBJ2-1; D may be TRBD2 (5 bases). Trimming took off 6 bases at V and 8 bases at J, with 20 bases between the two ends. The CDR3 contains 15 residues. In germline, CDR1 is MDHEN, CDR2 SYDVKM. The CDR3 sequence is CASSPPPGSPDEQFF. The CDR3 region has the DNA TGTGCCAGCAGCCCGCCCCCGGGGTCCCCGGATGAGCAGTTCTTC.

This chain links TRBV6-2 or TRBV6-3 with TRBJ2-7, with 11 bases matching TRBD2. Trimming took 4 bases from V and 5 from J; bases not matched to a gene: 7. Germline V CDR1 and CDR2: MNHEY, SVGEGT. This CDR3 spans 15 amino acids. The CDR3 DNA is TGTGCCAGCAGTTCCCATCTAGCGGGAGGCCACGAGCAGTACTTC. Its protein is CASSSHLAGGHEQYF.

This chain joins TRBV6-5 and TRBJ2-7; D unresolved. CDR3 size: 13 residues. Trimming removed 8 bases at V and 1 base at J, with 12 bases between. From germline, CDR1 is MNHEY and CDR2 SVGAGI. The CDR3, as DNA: TGTGCCAGCGGACCCCCGTATTCCTACGAGCAGTACTTC. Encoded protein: CASGPPYSYEQYF.

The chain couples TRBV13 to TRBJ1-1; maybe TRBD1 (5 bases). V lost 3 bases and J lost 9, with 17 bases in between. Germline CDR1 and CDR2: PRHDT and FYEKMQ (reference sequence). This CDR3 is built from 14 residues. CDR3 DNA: TGTGCCAGCAGCTTCCCCCCCATCGACAGCCAAGCTTTCTTT. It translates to CASSFPPIDSQAFF.

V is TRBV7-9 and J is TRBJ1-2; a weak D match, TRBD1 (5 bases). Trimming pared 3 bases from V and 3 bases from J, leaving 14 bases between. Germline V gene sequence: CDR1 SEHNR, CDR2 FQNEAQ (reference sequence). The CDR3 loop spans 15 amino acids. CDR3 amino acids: CASSLGEGLDYGYTF. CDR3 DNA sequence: TGTGCCAGCAGCTTGGGGGAGGGGTTGGACTATGGCTACACCTTC.